Presented here are 25 T cell receptor beta chains from one specimen sequenced in a study of OX40 agonist ivuxolimab in advanced cancers. The repertoire was sequenced with immunoSEQ multiplex PCR; TCRdb's copy has only in-frame clones and lacks some. The sample records 75,000 to 100,000 clones, about nine tenths being singletons. Sequenced material: CD4+ or CD8+ T cells sorted from blood, taken in a trial of the OX40 agonist ivuxolimab. These receptors originate from an adult with an advanced solid tumor such as melanoma, head and neck, liver or kidney cancer.

The chain employs TRBV21-1 and TRBJ1-4; TRBD1, the D gene given by the table, was not confirmed from the DNA. TRBV21-1 counts as a pseudogene. The CDR3 is 15 amino acids. CDR3 in DNA: TGTGCCAGCAGCAAAGGGGCAGGGGGGAATGAAAAACTGTTTTTT. It specifies CASSKGAGGNEKLFF.

The rearrangement links TRBV5-1 to TRBJ1-2; D ambiguous. Trimming pared 3 bases from V and 3 bases from J, leaving 12 bases between. This CDR3 is built from 14 residues. The germline V gene has CDR1 SGHRS and CDR2 YFSETQ. CDR3 bases: TGCGCCAGCAGCTCCGTCACACTAGACTATGGCTACACCTTC. Protein: CASSSVTLDYGYTF.

The CDR3 DNA is TGCGCCAGCAGCTCAGGACAGGGTTTTGGGGAGCTGTTTTTT. This sequence encodes CASSSGQGFGELFF. The rearrangement joins TRBV5-1 to TRBJ2-2; 8 positions agree with TRBD1. This CDR3 has 14 amino acids. Germline V gives CDR1 SGHRS, CDR2 YFSETQ. Trimming removed 3 bases from V and 8 bases from J; junction bases left unmatched: 6.

The chain recombines TRBV5-1 with TRBJ2-3; either TRBD1 or TRBD2 may fit D (6 bases each). CDR3 length: 16 amino acids. The germline V gene encodes CDR1 SGHRS and CDR2 YFSETQ. V was pared by 5 bases and J by 4 bases, with 20 bases between. DNA for the CDR3: TGCGCCAGCAGTTCGCCCGGGGGCAATACGGCAGATACGCAGTATTTT. Protein product: CASSSPGGNTADTQYF. The full variable domain, rest sourced from reference TRBV5-1 and TRBJ2-3, is KAGVTQTPRYLIKTRGQQVTLSCSPISGHRSVSWYQQTPGQGLQFLFEYFSETQRNKGNFPGRFSGRQFSNSRSEMNVSTLELGDSALYLCASSSPGGNTADTQYFGPGTRLTVL.

The chain employs TRBV6-1 and TRBJ2-2, with D perhaps given as TRBD1 or TRBD2 (5 bases each). Germline V gene data show CDR1 as MNHNS and CDR2 as SASEGT. This CDR3 has 16 amino acids. Trimming stripped 2 bases from V and 4 bases from J, with 14 bases between. This CDR3 reads CASSEWGGFSTGELFF. For the CDR3, the DNA is TGTGCCAGCAGTGAATGGGGCGGGTTCTCCACCGGGGAGCTGTTTTTT.

The genes are TRBV28 and TRBJ2-7; TRBD1 matches at 9 bases. CDR1 is MDHEN, CDR2 SYDVKM, per germline. J was trimmed by 0 bases and V by 7 bases; bases with no gene match: 4. The CDR3 sequence is 14 residues long. The CDR3 bases are TGTGCCAGCAACGACAGGGGGGCCTCCTACGAGCAGTACTTC. This codes for CASNDRGASYEQYF.

This sequence joins TRBV10-3 and TRBJ1-5; D remains unclear. The CDR3 totals 14 residues. From germline, CDR1 is ENHRY and CDR2 SYGVKD. V was clipped by 10 bases and J by 1 base, with 14 bases between them. CDR3 sequence: CATSRQASNQPQHF. Here the CDR3 DNA reads TGTGCCACCTCCAGACAAGCCAGCAATCAGCCCCAGCATTTT.

The V gene is TRBV7-3, the J gene TRBJ2-1; D call uncertain. The CDR3 is 15 residues long. V lost 5 bases and J lost 0, with 11 bases in between. The germline V gene encodes CDR1 SGHTA and CDR2 FQGTGA. CDR3 coding DNA: TGTGCCAGCAGCCCCGCAGGTTCCTCCTACAATGAGCAGTTCTTC. It translates to CASSPAGSSYNEQFF.

The V call is TRBV5-1, the J call TRBJ2-3; 10 nucleotides align to TRBD2. J was trimmed by 3 bases and V by 0 bases; bases with no gene match: 4. CDR1 is SGHRS and CDR2 is YFSETQ in the germline V gene. The CDR3 has 16 residues. The CDR3 nucleotides read TGCGCCAGCAGCTTGGCCCCTAGCGGGAGTACAGATACGCAGTATTTT. Its translation is CASSLAPSGSTDTQYF.

The chain employs TRBV19 and TRBJ1-1, with 8 bases fitting TRBD1. Germline lookup yields CDR1 LNHDA and CDR2 SQIVND (reference sequence). This CDR3 spans 14 amino acids. Losses at the gene ends were 7 bases for V and 5 bases for J; bases not matched to a gene: 9. The CDR3 nucleotides are TGTGCCAGTATAGACAGGGGCGGATGGACTGAAGCTTTCTTT. Translation: CASIDRGGWTEAFF. Looking up the rest from reference TRBV19 and TRBJ1-1 gives the full variable domain: DGGITQSPKYLFRKEGQNVTLSCEQNLNHDAMYWYRQDPGQGLRLIYYSQIVNDFQKGDIAEGYSVSREKKESFPLTVTSAQKNPTAFYLCASIDRGGWTEAFFGQGTRLTVV.

V and J are TRBV5-1 and TRBJ1-2; D is unresolved. V lost 3 bases and J lost 8, with 17 bases in between. The CDR3 runs 14 residues. Germline CDR1 and CDR2: SGHRS and YFSETQ. The CDR3 region has the DNA TGCGCCAGCAGCTCCGCAACCGAGGCTCAGGGCTACACCTTC. Encoded protein: CASSSATEAQGYTF.

The gene calls are TRBV2 and TRBJ1-3; no clear D. Germline V gene lookup returns CDR1 SNHLY and CDR2 FYNNEI. There are 11 residues in the CDR3. Trimming left V 5 bases short and J 3 bases short, with 2 bases between. CDR3 region: CASSRGNTIYF. CDR3 nucleotides: TGTGCCAGCAGTCGTGGAAACACCATATATTTT.

A remark on this clone: One end of the junction does not line up with germline, which may come from a read error. V gene TRBV7-7 combines with J gene TRBJ2-1; 12 bases map to TRBD1. Looked up from germline, CDR1 is SSHAT and CDR2 is FNYEAQ (reference sequence). This CDR3 is built from 15 residues. The CDR3 nucleotides read TGTGCTAGCAGCGTCGGGACAGGGGGCACGGGGGAGCAGTTCTTC. Amino acid sequence: CASSVGTGGTGEQFF. The entire variable domain, with the rest obtained from reference TRBV7-7 and TRBJ2-1, is as follows: GAGVSQSPRYKVTKRGQDVTLRCDPISSHATLYWYQQALGQGPEFLTYFNYEAQPDKSGLPSDRFSAERPEGSISTLTIQRTEQRDSAMYRCASSVGTGGTGEQFFGPGTRLTVL.

The V and J genes are TRBV9 and TRBJ2-3; 10 bases are shared with TRBD2. This CDR3 comprises 17 residues. In germline, CDR1 is SGDLS, CDR2 YYNGEE. V shed 0 bases and J 6 bases; nucleotides not matched to a gene: 10. CDR3 protein: CASSVAHRTSGGDTQYF. Written as DNA, the CDR3 is TGTGCCAGCAGCGTAGCTCACAGGACTAGCGGAGGGGATACGCAGTATTTT.

J is TRBJ1-1 and V is TRBV28; D gene uncertain. Trimming took 3 bases from V and 7 from J, leaving 12 bases between them. Germline V lookup: CDR1 MDHEN, CDR2 SYDVKM. The CDR3 totals 13 residues. The CDR3 sequence is CASSLFGEYEAFF. The CDR3 DNA sequence: TGTGCCAGCAGTTTGTTCGGGGAGTATGAAGCTTTCTTT.

This rearrangement joins TRBV28 to TRBJ1-1; D is undetermined. The CDR3 loop spans 15 amino acids. V lost 6 bases, J lost 0 bases, and 14 bases lay in between. CDR1 is MDHEN and CDR2 is SYDVKM in the germline V gene. The CDR3 DNA is TGTGCCAGCAGCCCTTCCGGGCACATGAACACTGAAGCTTTCTTT. This gives the protein CASSPSGHMNTEAFF. Combining the CDR3 with reference TRBV28 and TRBJ1-1 gives the whole variable domain DVKVTQSSRYLVKRTGEKVFLECVQDMDHENMFWYRQDPGLGLRLIYFSYDVKMKEKGDIPEGYSVSREKKERFSLILESASTNQTSMYLCASSPSGHMNTEAFFGQGTRLTVV.

A few counts support this clone. This rearrangement joins TRBV19 to TRBJ1-2; 8 bases fit TRBD1. This CDR3 has 13 amino acids. Losses at the gene ends were 5 bases for V and 3 bases for J; bases not matched to a gene: 2. In germline, CDR1 is LNHDA, CDR2 SQIVND (reference sequence). The CDR3 loop reads CASSVTGDYGYTF. In DNA, the CDR3 is TGTGCCAGTAGTGTGACAGGGGACTATGGCTACACCTTC. The variable domain in full, completed from reference TRBV19 and TRBJ1-2, reads DGGITQSPKYLFRKEGQNVTLSCEQNLNHDAMYWYRQDPGQGLRLIYYSQIVNDFQKGDIAEGYSVSREKKESFPLTVTSAQKNPTAFYLCASSVTGDYGYTFGSGTRLTVV.

The genes are TRBV11-2 and TRBJ2-7; D unresolved. CDR3 size: 15 residues. CDR1 is SGHAT and CDR2 is FQNNGV in the germline V gene. With 0 bases removed from V and 5 bases from J, the gap between germline ends came to 14 bases. CDR3 nucleotide sequence: TGTGCCAGCAGCTTAGATCTGCGCAGTCGGGACGAGCAGTACTTC. Translated: CASSLDLRSRDEQYF.

This clone appeared once. The rearrangement links TRBV7-8 to TRBJ2-5; 9 bases map to TRBD2. The CDR3 contains 16 residues. Germline V gene sequence: CDR1 SGHVS, CDR2 FQNEAQ. The trim removed 1 base at V and 1 base at J, leaving 4 bases unmatched. The CDR3, as DNA: TGTGCCAGCAGCTTAGGGCTAGCGGGGCCCCAAGAGACCCAGTACTTC. This translates into CASSLGLAGPQETQYF.

The CDR3 coding sequence is TGTGCTAGTGGTTTGTGGCAGGGGGCGGTGATAACTGAAGCTTTCTTT. This encodes CASGLWQGAVITEAFF. V gene TRBV12-5 combines with J gene TRBJ1-1; 8 nucleotides agree with TRBD1. CDR3 size: 16 residues. CDR1 and CDR2 (germline): LGHNT, FRNRAP. V lost 2 bases and J lost 5; bases outside the gene matches: 10.

The chain combines TRBV27 with TRBJ2-5; D remains unclear. V lost 6 bases, J lost 1 base, and 9 bases lay in between. The length of the CDR3 is 13 residues. Per the germline V gene, CDR1 is MNHEY and CDR2 is SMNVEV (reference sequence). CDR3: CASSGRVQETQYF. CDR3 nucleotides: TGTGCCAGCAGCGGACGGGTCCAAGAGACCCAGTACTTC.

The V call is TRBV28, the J call TRBJ1-4; D is possibly TRBD1 (5 bases). The CDR3 covers 14 residues. Trimming left V 7 bases short and J 4 bases short, with 13 bases between. From germline, CDR1 is MDHEN and CDR2 SYDVKM. CDR3: CASIPGGGNEKLFF. CDR3 coding DNA: TGTGCCAGCATCCCGGGGGGAGGTAATGAAAAACTGTTTTTT.

The chain joins TRBV6-1 to TRBJ2-1, with D perhaps TRBD2 (6 bases). The V gene lost 0 bases and the J gene lost 9 bases, with 12 bases spanning the gap. From germline, CDR1 is MNHNS and CDR2 SASEGT. This CDR3 is built from 14 residues. The CDR3 loop reads CASSEAPGAGEQFF. The CDR3 DNA reads as TGTGCCAGCAGTGAAGCTCCAGGAGCGGGTGAGCAGTTCTTC.

The gene calls are TRBV19 and TRBJ2-3; the match to TRBD2 covers 9 bases. Germline CDR1 reads LNHDA; CDR2 reads SQIVND (reference sequence). Germline trimming cut 1 base from V and 6 bases from J; bases unmatched to any gene: 8. This CDR3 is 16 amino acids long. The CDR3 reads CASSIGGTSTQDTQYF. In DNA form, the CDR3 reads TGTGCCAGTAGTATAGGAGGGACTAGCACTCAGGATACGCAGTATTTT.

The chain joins TRBV7-9 to TRBJ2-7, with D possibly TRBD1 on 5 matching bases. The CDR3 contains 13 residues. V lost 7 bases and J 3 bases, leaving 13 bases between the germline ends. Germline assignment: CDR1 SEHNR and CDR2 FQNEAQ (reference sequence). The CDR3 DNA follows: TGTGCCAGCAACCCGACAGACAGCTACGAGCAGTACTTC. Translating it yields CASNPTDSYEQYF.